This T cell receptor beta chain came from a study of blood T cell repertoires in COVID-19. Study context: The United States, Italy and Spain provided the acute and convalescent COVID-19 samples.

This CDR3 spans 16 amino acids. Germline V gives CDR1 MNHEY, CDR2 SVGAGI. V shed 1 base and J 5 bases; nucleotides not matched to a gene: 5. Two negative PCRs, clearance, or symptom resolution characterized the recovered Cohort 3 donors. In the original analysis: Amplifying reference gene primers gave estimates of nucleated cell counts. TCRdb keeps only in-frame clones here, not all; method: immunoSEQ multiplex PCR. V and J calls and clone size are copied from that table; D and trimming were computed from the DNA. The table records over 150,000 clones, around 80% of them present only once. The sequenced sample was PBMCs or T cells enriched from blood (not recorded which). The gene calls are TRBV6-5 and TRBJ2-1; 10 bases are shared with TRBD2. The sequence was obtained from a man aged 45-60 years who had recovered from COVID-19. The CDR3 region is CASSYWGTSADNEQFF. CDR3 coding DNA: TGTGCCAGCAGTTACTGGGGGACTAGCGCCGACAATGAGCAGTTCTTC.